The clone carrying this T cell receptor (beta chain) was counted ten times or more. The CDR3 is 16 residues long. Germline V gene lookup returns CDR1 MNHEY and CDR2 SVGAGI. With 5 bases clipped from V and 0 bases from J, the junction kept 5 bases outside the gene matches. UMIs were added to TCR cDNA along with a universal primer site when it was made by 5'RACE template switching. TCRdb used MiXCR to reprocess the 5' RACE reads, holding one entry per CDR3 protein. The sample has almost 30,000 distinct CDR3 sequences; roughly 6% are singletons. This sample stems from a study of T cells after yellow fever vaccination. Study-level information: SMART-Seq v4 Ultra Low Input prepared libraries from low-cell fractions. General study results and limits: A small share of clonotypes appeared in both CD4 and CD8 compartments. Most primary-vaccination clones reappeared after the booster (about 95% CD4, 88% CD8).

The chain couples TRBV6-5 to TRBJ2-3, with TRBD2 matching 10 bases. The TCR comes from a young man who received the YFV17D yellow fever vaccine. The sequencing used PBMCs, either bulk or a sorted T-cell subset (CD4+, CD8+, memory, or dextramer-sorted; not recorded which), collected on the day of the yellow fever booster vaccination. Here the CDR3 reads CASSRGLATSTDTQYF. The CDR3 region has the DNA TGTGCCAGCAGTAGGGGACTAGCGACAAGCACAGATACGCAGTATTTT.